The 10 T cell receptor beta chains listed next were all sequenced from one sample in a study of cytomegalovirus exposure and HLA in healthy donors (dated by TCRdb to 2015 to 2018). Library method: the immunoSEQ multiplex PCR assay. For the multiplex PCR, a mixture combining 60 forward primers for TCR Vbeta segments and 13 reverse primers for TCR Jbeta segments was used. The table was pulled from immuneACCESS by TCRdb, which kept in-frame rearrangements only. Such tables lose some clones; where checked, under half of the loss comes from unresolved V genes, and the rest has no known cause. This sample is represented by approximately 120,000 clones; roughly 70% of them were singletons. Roughly 3% of the sample comes from the top ten. The sequenced sample consisted of PBMCs. These receptors all stem from a man younger than 40 in good health and CMV-seronegative.

This chain connects TRBV7-2 to TRBJ1-1; D call uncertain. Looked up from germline, CDR1 is SGHTA and CDR2 is FQGNSA. V shed 5 bases and J shed 1 base, with 11 bases lying between them. The CDR3 spans 14 residues. This CDR3 is CASSVYTRNTEAFF. The CDR3 DNA reads as TGTGCCAGCAGCGTGTATACAAGGAACACTGAAGCTTTCTTT.

V usage is TRBV7-8 and J usage is TRBJ1-1, with D unresolved. The CDR3 sequence is 16 residues long. Trimming took off 2 bases at V and 2 bases at J, with 15 bases between the two ends. Germline V gene data show CDR1 as SGHVS and CDR2 as FQNEAQ. CDR3 amino acids: CASSLQNVVLNTEAFF. CDR3 sequence (DNA): TGTGCCAGCAGCTTACAAAACGTCGTCCTAAACACTGAAGCTTTCTTT.

This rearrangement joins TRBV29-1 to TRBJ1-1; D gene uncertain. The CDR3 contains 13 residues. Trimming took off 1 base at V and 4 bases at J, with 10 bases between the two ends. Germline V gives CDR1 SQVTM, CDR2 ANQGSEA. CDR3 amino acids: CSVEVGSVTEAFF. The CDR3 nucleotides read TGCAGCGTTGAAGTGGGCTCGGTCACTGAAGCTTTCTTT.

The gene calls are TRBV7-8 and TRBJ2-2; TRBD2 matches at 12 bases. The CDR3 is made up of 20 amino acids. J lost 0 bases, V lost 2 bases, and 10 bases had no gene match. CDR1 is SGHVS, CDR2 FQNEAQ, per germline. The CDR3 DNA is TGTGCCAGCAGCTTACCTTCTAGCGGGAGGGCTTCGGCGAACACCGGGGAGCTGTTTTTT. Protein sequence: CASSLPSSGRASANTGELFF.

This clone was observed a few times. This chain joins TRBV19 and TRBJ2-4; possible D gene TRBD2, 7 bases. CDR1 LNHDA and CDR2 SQIVND come from the germline V gene (reference sequence). V was pared by 1 base and J by 9 bases, with 13 bases between. The CDR3 extends over 14 amino acids. CDR3 region: CASSIVGGRGIQYF. CDR3 sequence (DNA): TGTGCCAGTAGTATAGTCGGGGGGCGGGGCATTCAGTACTTC.

There are a few counts of this clone. The chain uses TRBV27 and TRBJ2-3; D ambiguous. This CDR3 contains 14 residues. CDR1 MNHEY and CDR2 SMNVEV come from the germline V gene (reference sequence). V dropped 0 bases and J dropped 3 bases, with 7 bases sitting between them. CDR3 sequence: CASSLSSSTDTQYF. CDR3 nucleotides: TGTGCCAGCAGTTTATCGAGTTCGACAGATACGCAGTATTTT.

The rearrangement links TRBV10-3 to TRBJ2-2; TRBD2 agrees at 11 bases. The trim removed 5 bases at V and 4 bases at J, leaving 3 bases unmatched. CDR1 ENHRY and CDR2 SYGVKD come from the germline V gene. This CDR3 has 15 residues. The DNA for the CDR3 is TGTGCCATCAGTACTGGGACTAGCGGCACCGGGGAGCTGTTTTTT. Translated, it gives CAISTGTSGTGELFF.

This chain connects TRBV9 to TRBJ1-5; D ambiguous. Germline V lookup: CDR1 SGDLS, CDR2 YYNGEE. The CDR3 loop spans 14 amino acids. V dropped 0 bases and J dropped 4 bases, with 8 bases sitting between them. Here the CDR3 reads CASSVDAVNQPQHF. The CDR3 nucleotides read TGTGCCAGCAGCGTAGACGCGGTTAATCAGCCCCAGCATTTT.

The chain recombines TRBV29-1 with TRBJ2-1, with 10 bases that match TRBD2. The CDR3 is 15 amino acids. The J segment lost 8 bases and the V segment lost 7 bases, leaving 14 bases of the junction unmatched. CDR1 is SQVTM and CDR2 is ANQGSEA in the germline V gene. CDR3 coding DNA: TGCAGCGCCCCCCCTAGCGGGAGAGGTGGGGATGAGCAGTTCTTC. It codes for CSAPPSGRGGDEQFF.

The genes are TRBV29-1 and TRBJ2-6, with D possibly TRBD1 on 5 matching bases. The CDR3 extends over 13 amino acids. Deletions cut 7 bases from V and 1 base from J, with 8 bases between. Looked up from germline, CDR1 is SQVTM and CDR2 is ANQGSEA. CDR3 region: CSAAGSGANVLTF. The CDR3 DNA is TGCAGCGCAGCAGGGTCTGGGGCCAACGTCCTGACTTTC. Variable domain in full (rest from reference TRBV29-1 and TRBJ2-6): SAVISQKPSRDICQRGTSLTIQCQVDSQVTMMFWYRQQPGQSLTLIATANQGSEATYESGFVIDKFPISRPNLTFSTLTVSNMSPEDSSIYLCSAAGSGANVLTFGAGSRLTVL.